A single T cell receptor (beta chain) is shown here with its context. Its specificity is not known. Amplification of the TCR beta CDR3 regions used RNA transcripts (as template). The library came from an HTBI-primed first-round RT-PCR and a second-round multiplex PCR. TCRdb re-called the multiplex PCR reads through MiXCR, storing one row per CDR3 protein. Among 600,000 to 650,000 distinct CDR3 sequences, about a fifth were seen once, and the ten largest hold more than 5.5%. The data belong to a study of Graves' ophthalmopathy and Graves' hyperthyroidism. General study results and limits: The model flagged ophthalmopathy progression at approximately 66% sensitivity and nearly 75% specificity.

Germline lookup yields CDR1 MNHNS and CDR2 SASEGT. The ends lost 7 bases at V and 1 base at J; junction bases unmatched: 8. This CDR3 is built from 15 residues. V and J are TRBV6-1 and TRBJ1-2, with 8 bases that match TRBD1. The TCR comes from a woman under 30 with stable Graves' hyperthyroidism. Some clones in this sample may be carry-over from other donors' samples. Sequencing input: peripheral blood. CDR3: CASTQDRGLNYGYTF. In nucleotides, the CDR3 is TGTGCCAGCACCCAAGACAGGGGACTTAACTATGGCTACACCTTC.